These 6 T cell receptor beta chains came from one sample sequenced in a study of T cell responses to AZD1222 COVID-19 vaccine (dated by TCRdb to about 2021). The library was generated by the immunoSEQ multiplex PCR assay. Sourced from immuneACCESS, this table was stored by TCRdb with only in-frame sequences that have V and J called. A share of the clones is absent; for the studies checked, an unresolved V gene accounts for under half, and the remainder has no known explanation. Within this sample are roughly 70,000 clones, with roughly four fifths of them counted one time only. The top ten clones comprise under 7% of the sample. Taken with the paper, the label for time point translates to: baseline before first vaccination. The sequencing here drew on peripheral blood, taken on day 0 of AZD1222 vaccination. The receptors were gathered from an adult in good health.

A word on this clone: Since no conserved phenylalanine or tryptophan closes the CDR3, a read error is the likely cause. It is unclear where the CDR3 begins or ends on the DNA, so no DNA is shown, and the CDR3 is as TCRdb lists it. V gene TRBV28 combines with J gene TRBJ1-1. Germline V lookup: CDR1 MDHEN, CDR2 SYDVKM. 12 amino acids form the CDR3, both terminal residues included. The CDR3: CASSSGREAYAV.

This clone was detected only once. The V and J genes are TRBV5-1 and TRBJ2-1; 7 nucleotides match TRBD2. Germline V gene data show CDR1 as SGHRS and CDR2 as YFSETQ. This CDR3 has 14 amino acids. J lost 6 bases, V lost 6 bases, and 9 bases had no gene match. In DNA, the CDR3 is TGCGCCAGCACTGGCGCGGGGGTTTCCAATGAGCAGTTCTTC. Encoded protein: CASTGAGVSNEQFF.

This chain connects TRBV28 to TRBJ1-1; D not certain. CDR1 is MDHEN, CDR2 SYDVKM, per germline. The CDR3 sequence is 12 residues long. V was shortened by 6 bases and J by 11 bases, with 16 bases between the two germline ends. The CDR3 DNA sequence: TGTGCCAGCAGCCGCAGACGGCTGAGGGCTTTCTTT. Translation gives CASSRRRLRAFF.

This chain uses TRBV30 with TRBJ1-6; 7 positions match TRBD1. Germline assignment: CDR1 GTSNPN and CDR2 SVGIG (reference sequence). CDR3 size: 16 residues. V was clipped by 2 bases and J by 6 bases; unmatched bases: 10. CDR3 DNA: TGTGCCTGGAGTCACCACAGGGGAGGAAGTAATTCACCCCTCCACTTT. Its protein product is CAWSHHRGGSNSPLHF.

CDR3 DNA: TGTGCCAGCAGCCCCCTAGTGGGACAGGGCAATTCACCCCTCCACTTT. Translated, it gives CASSPLVGQGNSPLHF. This sequence joins TRBV4-2 and TRBJ1-6; 9 nucleotides match TRBD1. This CDR3 spans 16 amino acids. V shed 4 bases, J shed 7 bases, and the junction held 8 bases outside the gene matches. CDR1 and CDR2 from the germline V gene are LGHNA and YNFKEQ.

This clone was recorded once. V gene TRBV27 combines with J gene TRBJ1-2; D remains ambiguous. The CDR3 covers 15 residues. Trimming left V 2 bases short and J 8 bases short, with 18 bases between. Per germline, CDR1 MNHEY and CDR2 SMNVEV (reference sequence). CDR3 residues: CASSLAGRGGKGYTF. CDR3 coding DNA: TGTGCCAGCAGTTTAGCAGGCCGGGGTGGTAAAGGCTACACCTTC.